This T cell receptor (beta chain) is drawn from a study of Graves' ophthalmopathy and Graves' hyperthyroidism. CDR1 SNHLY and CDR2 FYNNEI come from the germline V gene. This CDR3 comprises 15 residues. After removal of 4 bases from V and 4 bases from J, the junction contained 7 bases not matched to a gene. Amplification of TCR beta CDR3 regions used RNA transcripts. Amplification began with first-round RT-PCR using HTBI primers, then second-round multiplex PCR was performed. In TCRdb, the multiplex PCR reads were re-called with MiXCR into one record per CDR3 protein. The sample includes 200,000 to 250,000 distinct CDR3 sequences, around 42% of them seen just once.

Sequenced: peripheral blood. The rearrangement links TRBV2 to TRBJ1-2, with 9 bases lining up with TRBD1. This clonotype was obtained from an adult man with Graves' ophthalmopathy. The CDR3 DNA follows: TGTGCCAGCAGTGCTACAGGGGGCAGACTCTATGGCTACACCTTC. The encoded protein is CASSATGGRLYGYTF.